Listed below are T cell receptor beta chains from one sample, sequenced in a study of tumour-infiltrating T cells in Burkitt lymphoma. Produced via immunoSEQ multiplex PCR; TCRdb's table is partial and in-frame only. Of 2,600 or so clones listed, around 24% were seen once; the top ten hold about 15%. Sequencing input: tumor tissue from a relapse. The receptors were gathered from a human donor with relapsed Burkitt lymphoma. Some clones in this sample may be carry-over from other donors' samples. CDR3s include the opening cysteine and the closing phenylalanine or tryptophan. Each record gives: J gene, clone size, V gene, D gene, CDR3 protein, CDR3 DNA. D genes are given only for firm matches. The listing skips clone size in some rows; elsewhere it reads once, few, many or a size class.

>TRBJ2-2|few|TRBV2|.
CASSPSGGLAGELFF
TGTGCCAGCAGCCCTAGTGGGGGACTGGCCGGGGAGCTGTTTTTT
>TRBJ2-7|.|TRBV5-4|.
CASSLSHGGGEQYF
TGTGCCAGCAGCTTGAGTCACGGTGGAGGAGAGCAGTACTTC
>TRBJ2-5|.|TRBV7-6|TRBD2
CASTQAGLAGEETQYF
TGTGCCAGCACCCAAGCGGGGCTAGCGGGGGAAGAGACCCAGTACTTC
>TRBJ1-4|large|TRBV2|.
CASRITATNEKLFF
TGTGCCAGCAGGATCACCGCAACTAATGAAAAACTGTTTTTT
>TRBJ1-1|few|TRBV15|.
CATSNGGGGIEAFF
TGTGCCACCAGCAATGGGGGAGGTGGCATTGAAGCTTTCTTT
>TRBJ2-5|few|TRBV27|.
CASSFAILAAQYF
TGTGCCAGCAGTTTTGCCATCCTGGCGGCCCAGTACTTC
>TRBJ1-2|few|TRBV29-1|.
CSVEDEAESYGYTF
TGCAGCGTTGAAGATGAAGCAGAATCCTATGGCTACACCTTC
>TRBJ1-6|.|TRBV11-2|TRBD1
CASSIRDRNSPLHF
TGTGCCAGCTCTATCCGGGACAGGAATTCACCCCTCCACTTT
>TRBJ2-3|.|TRBV19|TRBD1
CASSPPDRDPDTQYF
TGTGCCAGTAGTCCTCCGGACAGGGACCCAGATACGCAGTATTTT
>TRBJ1-5|.|TRBV5-6|.
CASSLGHAAYQPQHF
TGTGCCAGCAGCTTGGGTCATGCGGCATATCAGCCCCAGCATTTT
>TRBJ2-7|.|TRBV14|TRBD1
CASSQEEAPGTGTYKQYF
TGTGCCAGCAGCCAAGAAGAAGCCCCCGGGACAGGGACGTACAAGCAATACTTC
>TRBJ2-1|large|TRBV5-1|.
CASRGSHNEQFF
TGCGCCAGCAGGGGGTCCCACAATGAGCAGTTCTTC
>TRBJ2-1|few|TRBV6-1|.
CALIGGVRYNEQFF
TGTGCCCTCATCGGGGGTGTCCGATACAATGAGCAGTTCTTC
>TRBJ1-4|.|TRBV2|.
CASSEEDGATNEKLFF
TGTGCCAGCAGTGAAGAGGACGGTGCAACTAATGAAAAACTGTTTTTT
>TRBJ1-2|.|TRBV5-4|.
CASSGGPQNYGYTF
TGTGCCAGCAGCGGGGGACCTCAGAACTATGGCTACACCTTC
>TRBJ1-3|.|TRBV6-6|.
CASRRTRPGNTIYF
TGTGCCAGCAGGCGGACCCGACCAGGAAACACCATATATTTT
>TRBJ1-2|.|TRBV2|TRBD1
CASRPTLDRGSRGYTF
TGTGCCAGCAGACCCACCCTTGACAGGGGGTCGCGTGGCTACACCTTC
>TRBJ2-1|few|TRBV4-1|.
CASSHRPVAFWDEQFF
TGCGCCAGCAGCCATCGGCCCGTGGCGTTCTGGGATGAGCAGTTCTTC
>TRBJ1-1|few|TRBV6-5|.
CASSIQGREAFF
TGTGCCAGCAGTATCCAGGGGAGAGAAGCTTTCTTT
>TRBJ1-2|few|TRBV11-2|.
CASSEGGWDGYTF
TGTGCCAGCAGCGAGGGGGGGTGGGACGGCTACACCTTC
>TRBJ2-1|few|TRBV28|TRBD2
CASSLGLAPSSYNEQFF
TGTGCCAGCAGCCTCGGACTAGCGCCTAGCTCCTACAATGAGCAGTTCTTC
>TRBJ2-1|.|TRBV7-8|TRBD1
CASSLAGGTGGNEQFF
TGTGCCAGCAGCTTAGCGGGAGGGACAGGGGGCAATGAGCAGTTCTTC